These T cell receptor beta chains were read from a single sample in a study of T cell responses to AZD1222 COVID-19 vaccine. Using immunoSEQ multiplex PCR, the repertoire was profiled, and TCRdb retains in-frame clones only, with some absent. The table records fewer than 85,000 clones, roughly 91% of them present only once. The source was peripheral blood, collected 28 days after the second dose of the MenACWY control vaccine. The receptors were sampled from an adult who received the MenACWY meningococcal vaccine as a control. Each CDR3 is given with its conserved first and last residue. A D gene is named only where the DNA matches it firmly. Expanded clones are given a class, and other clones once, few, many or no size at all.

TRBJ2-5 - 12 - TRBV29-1 CSVGRGRETQYF TGCAGCGTTGGCAGGGGGAGGGAGACCCAGTACTTC
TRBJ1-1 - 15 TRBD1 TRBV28 CASSLFRQGDREAFF TGTGCCAGCAGTTTGTTTAGACAGGGGGACCGTGAAGCTTTCTTT
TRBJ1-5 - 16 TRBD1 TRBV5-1 CASSLEGGGGNQPQHF TGCGCCAGCAGCTTGGAAGGGGGCGGCGGCAATCAGCCCCAGCATTTT
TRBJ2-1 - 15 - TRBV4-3 CASSQDHSSYNEQFF TGCGCCAGCAGCCAAGACCATAGCTCCTACAATGAGCAGTTCTTC
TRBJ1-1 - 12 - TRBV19 CASSFRDTEAFF TGTGCCAGTAGTTTCAGGGACACTGAAGCTTTCTTT
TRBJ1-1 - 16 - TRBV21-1 CASSRDRGFWGTEAFF TGTGCCAGCAGCAGGGACAGGGGGTTTTGGGGCACTGAAGCTTTCTTT
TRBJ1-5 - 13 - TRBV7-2 CASSRQLNQPQHF TGTGCCAGCAGTCGACAGCTTAATCAGCCCCAGCATTTT
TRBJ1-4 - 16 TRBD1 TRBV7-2 CASSFRTGVANEKLFF TGTGCCAGCAGCTTCAGGACAGGGGTGGCTAATGAAAAACTGTTTTTT
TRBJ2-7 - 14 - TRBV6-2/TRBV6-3 CASSRVSGSDEQYF TGTGCCAGCAGTCGCGTCTCCGGGAGCGACGAGCAGTACTTC
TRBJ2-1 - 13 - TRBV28 CASSLGATQGKLF TGTGCCAGCAGTTTAGGGGCGACCCAAGGGAAGCTCTTC
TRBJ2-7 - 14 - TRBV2 CASSLKGRGYEQYF TGTGCCAGCAGCCTTAAGGGCCGTGGCTACGAGCAGTACTTC
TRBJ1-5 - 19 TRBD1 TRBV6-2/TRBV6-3 CASSPTGGSGVWVNQPQHF TGTGCCAGCAGTCCAACAGGGGGCAGTGGTGTCTGGGTGAATCAGCCCCAGCATTTT
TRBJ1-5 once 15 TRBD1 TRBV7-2 CASSLAAAGGQPQHF TGTGCCAGCAGCTTAGCGGCGGCAGGGGGTCAGCCCCAGCATTTT
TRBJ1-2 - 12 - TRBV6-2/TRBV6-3 CASSLIRYGYTF TGTGCCAGCAGTTTAATCCGGTATGGCTACACCTTC
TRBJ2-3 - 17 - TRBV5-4 CASSPQQGTASTDTQYF TGTGCCAGCAGCCCACAGCAAGGGACGGCTAGCACAGATACGCAGTATTTT
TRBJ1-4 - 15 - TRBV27 CASSLFRMGNEKLFF TGTGCCAGCAGTTTATTCCGGATGGGTAATGAAAAACTGTTTTTT
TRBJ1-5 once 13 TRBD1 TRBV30 CAWRQGNNQPQHF TGTGCCTGGAGACAGGGGAACAATCAGCCCCAGCATTTT
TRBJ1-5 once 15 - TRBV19 CASSISAGTEQPQHF TGTGCCAGTAGTATTTCAGCAGGGACGGAGCAGCCCCAGCATTTT
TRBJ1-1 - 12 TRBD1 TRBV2 CASSGQGTEAFF TGTGCCAGCAGTGGACAGGGCACTGAAGCTTTCTTT
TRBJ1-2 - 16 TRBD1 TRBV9 CASSLEGQGVLYGYTF TGTGCCAGCAGCCTTGAGGGACAGGGGGTGCTGTATGGCTACACCTTC
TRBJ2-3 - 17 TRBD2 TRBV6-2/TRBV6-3 CASSYSTTSGSGDTQYF TGTGCCAGCAGTTACTCGACCACTAGCGGGAGTGGTGATACGCAGTATTTT
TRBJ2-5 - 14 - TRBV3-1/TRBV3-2 CASSQTGEAETQYF TGTGCCAGCAGCCAAACGGGGGAGGCTGAGACCCAGTACTTC
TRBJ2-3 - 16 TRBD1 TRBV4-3 CASSQGITGDADTQYF TGCGCCAGCAGCCAAGGGATTACAGGGGACGCAGATACGCAGTATTTT
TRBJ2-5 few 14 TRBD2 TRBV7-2 CASSPSGGARTQYF TGTGCCAGCAGCCCTAGCGGGGGGGCTCGGACCCAGTACTTC
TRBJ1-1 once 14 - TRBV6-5 CASSFGRRGSEAFF TGTGCCAGCAGTTTCGGACGTAGAGGGAGTGAAGCTTTCTTT
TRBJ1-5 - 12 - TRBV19 CASSLGRQPQHF TGTGCCAGTAGTTTGGGGAGACAGCCCCAGCATTTT
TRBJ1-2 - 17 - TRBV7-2 CASSLRLRGEEDYGYTF TGTGCCAGCAGCTTACGGCTCAGGGGCGAGGAAGACTATGGCTACACCTTC
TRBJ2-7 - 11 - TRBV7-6 CASARGDEQYF TGTGCCAGTGCGAGGGGGGACGAGCAGTACTTC
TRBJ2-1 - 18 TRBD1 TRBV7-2 CASSSGQGVTRVYNEQFF TGTGCCAGCAGCTCCGGACAGGGGGTGACTAGAGTATACAATGAGCAGTTCTTC
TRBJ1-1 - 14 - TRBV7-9 CASSTRVGGTEAFF TGTGCCAGCAGCACCAGGGTAGGAGGCACTGAAGCTTTCTTT
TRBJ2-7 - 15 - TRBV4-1 CASSLVIRSSYEQYF TGCGCCAGCAGCCTCGTGATTAGGTCTAGCTACGAGCAGTACTTC
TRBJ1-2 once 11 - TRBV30 CACGAGYGYTF TGTGCCTGCGGGGCTGGGTATGGCTACACCTTC
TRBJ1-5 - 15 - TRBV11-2 CASSLGMGSRQPQHF TGTGCCAGCAGCTTAGGTATGGGTTCTCGTCAGCCCCAGCATTTT
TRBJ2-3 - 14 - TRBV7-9 CASMATDSTDTQYF TGTGCCAGCATGGCTACCGATAGCACAGATACGCAGTATTTT
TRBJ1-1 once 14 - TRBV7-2 CASSPWEASPEAFF TGTGCCAGCAGCCCCTGGGAAGCGAGTCCTGAAGCTTTCTTT
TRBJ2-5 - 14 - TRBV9 CASSPRTGGETQYF TGTGCCAGCAGCCCCCGGACTGGAGGGGAGACCCAGTACTTC
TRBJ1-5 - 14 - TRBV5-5 CASSLVPGNQPQHF TGTGCCAGCAGCTTGGTCCCGGGCAATCAGCCCCAGCATTTT
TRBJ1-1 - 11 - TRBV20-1 CSAGGETEAFF TGCAGTGCTGGGGGAGAGACTGAAGCTTTCTTT
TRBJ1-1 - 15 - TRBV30 CAWGLGTALNTEAFF TGTGCCTGGGGCCTAGGTACAGCTTTGAACACTGAAGCTTTCTTT
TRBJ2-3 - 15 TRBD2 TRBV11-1 CASSRAGGRADTQYF TGTGCCAGCAGCCGAGCGGGGGGGCGGGCAGATACGCAGTATTTT
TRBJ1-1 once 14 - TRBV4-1 CASSQSGPPTEAFF TGCGCCAGCAGCCAATCAGGGCCCCCGACTGAAGCTTTCTTT
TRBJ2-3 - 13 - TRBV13 CASSLSVTDTQYF TGTGCCAGCAGCTTATCGGTGACAGATACGCAGTATTTT
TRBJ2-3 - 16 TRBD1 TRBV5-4 CASSQGGRLSADTQYF TGTGCCAGCAGCCAAGGGGGCAGGTTAAGCGCAGATACGCAGTATTTT
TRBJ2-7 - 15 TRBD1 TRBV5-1 CASSHDDRGLYEQYF TGCGCCAGCAGTCATGACGACAGGGGGCTGTACGAGCAGTACTTC
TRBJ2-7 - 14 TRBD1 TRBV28 CASSLLGQSYEQYF TGTGCCAGCAGTTTATTGGGACAGAGCTACGAGCAGTACTTC
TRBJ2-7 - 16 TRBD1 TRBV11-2 CASSKASQGAVYEQYF TGTGCCAGCAGCAAGGCTTCCCAGGGGGCGGTCTACGAGCAGTACTTC
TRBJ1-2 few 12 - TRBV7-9 CAVRPGGYGYTF TGTGCTGTAAGGCCAGGAGGCTATGGCTACACCTTC
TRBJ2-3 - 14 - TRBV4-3 CASSQTQGADTQYF TGCGCCAGCAGCCAGACACAGGGTGCGGATACGCAGTATTTT
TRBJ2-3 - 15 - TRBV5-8 CASSLTRTSTDTQYF TGTGCCAGCAGCTTGACGAGGACTAGCACAGATACGCAGTATTTT
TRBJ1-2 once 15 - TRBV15 CATSRDRDYDYGYTF TGTGCCACCAGCAGGGATCGGGACTACGACTATGGCTACACCTTC
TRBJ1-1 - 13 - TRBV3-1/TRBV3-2 CASSLQGNTEAFF TGTGCCAGCAGCCTCCAGGGGAACACTGAAGCTTTCTTT
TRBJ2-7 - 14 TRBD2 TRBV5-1 CASSHGGLAYEQYF TGCGCCAGCAGTCACGGGGGACTAGCCTACGAGCAGTACTTC
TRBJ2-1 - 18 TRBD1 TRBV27 CASSLARGPFSSYNEQFF TGTGCCAGCAGTTTGGCCAGGGGGCCCTTTAGCTCCTACAATGAGCAGTTCTTC
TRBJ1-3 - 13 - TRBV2 CASHDFFGNTIYF TGTGCCAGTCATGACTTTTTTGGAAACACCATATATTTT
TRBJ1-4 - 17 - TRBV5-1 CASSLTQGHATNEKLFF TGCGCCAGCAGCTTAACACAGGGCCATGCAACTAATGAAAAACTGTTTTTT